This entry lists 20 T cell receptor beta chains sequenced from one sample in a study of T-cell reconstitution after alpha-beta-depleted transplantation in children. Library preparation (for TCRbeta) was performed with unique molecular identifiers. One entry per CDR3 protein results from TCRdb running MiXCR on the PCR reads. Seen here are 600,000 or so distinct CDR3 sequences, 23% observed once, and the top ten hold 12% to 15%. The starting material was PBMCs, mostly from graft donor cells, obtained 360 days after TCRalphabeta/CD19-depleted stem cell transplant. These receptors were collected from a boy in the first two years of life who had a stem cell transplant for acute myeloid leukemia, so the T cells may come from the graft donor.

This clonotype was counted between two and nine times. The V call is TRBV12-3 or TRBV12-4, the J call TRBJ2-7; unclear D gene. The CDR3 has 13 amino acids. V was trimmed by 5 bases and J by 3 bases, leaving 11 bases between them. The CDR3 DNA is TGTGCCAGCAGTCTTAACCATATCTACGAGCAGTACTTC. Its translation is CASSLNHIYEQYF.

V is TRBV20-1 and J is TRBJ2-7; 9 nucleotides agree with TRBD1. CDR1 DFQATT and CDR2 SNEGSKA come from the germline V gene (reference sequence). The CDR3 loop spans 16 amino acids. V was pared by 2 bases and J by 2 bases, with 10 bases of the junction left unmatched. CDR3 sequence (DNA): TGCAGTGCTAGATTTTCGGGACAGGGTACCCCCTACGAGCAGTACTTC. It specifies CSARFSGQGTPYEQYF.

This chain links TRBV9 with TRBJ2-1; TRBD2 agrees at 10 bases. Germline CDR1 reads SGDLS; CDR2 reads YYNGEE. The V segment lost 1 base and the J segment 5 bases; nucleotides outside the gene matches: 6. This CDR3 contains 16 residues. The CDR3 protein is CASSVPRLAGDNEQFF. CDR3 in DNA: TGTGCCAGCAGCGTACCCCGACTAGCGGGTGACAATGAGCAGTTCTTC.

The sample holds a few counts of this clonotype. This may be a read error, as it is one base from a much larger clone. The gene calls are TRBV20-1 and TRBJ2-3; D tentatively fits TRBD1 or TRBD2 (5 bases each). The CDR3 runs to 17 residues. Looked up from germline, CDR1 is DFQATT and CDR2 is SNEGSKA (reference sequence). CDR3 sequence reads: CCARGPSAADFLDTQYF. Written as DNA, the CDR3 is TGCTGTGCTAGGGGCCCCTCCGCGGCGGACTTTCTGGATACGCAGTATTTT.

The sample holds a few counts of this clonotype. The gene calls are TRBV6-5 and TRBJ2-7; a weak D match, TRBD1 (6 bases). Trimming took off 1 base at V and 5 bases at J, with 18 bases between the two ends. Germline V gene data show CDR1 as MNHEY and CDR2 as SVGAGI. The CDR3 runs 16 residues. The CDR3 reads CASSYWIRGSKDEQYF. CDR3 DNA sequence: TGTGCCAGCAGTTACTGGATCAGGGGCTCGAAGGACGAGCAGTACTTC.

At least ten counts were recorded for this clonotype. CDR3 nucleotide sequence: TGTGCCAGCTCTGGACAGGTATCGTTCAATGAGCAGTTCTTC. As protein: CASSGQVSFNEQFF. The chain recombines TRBV12-3 or TRBV12-4 with TRBJ2-1; 7 bases line up with TRBD1. The CDR3 length is 14 residues. The trim removed 8 bases at V and 6 bases at J, leaving 10 bases unmatched.

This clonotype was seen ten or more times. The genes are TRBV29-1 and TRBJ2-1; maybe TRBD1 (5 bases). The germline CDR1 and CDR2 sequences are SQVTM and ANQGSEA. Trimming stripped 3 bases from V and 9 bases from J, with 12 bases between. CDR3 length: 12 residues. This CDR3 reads CSVDGRAPEQFF. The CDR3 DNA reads TGCAGCGTTGACGGCAGGGCGCCTGAGCAGTTCTTC.

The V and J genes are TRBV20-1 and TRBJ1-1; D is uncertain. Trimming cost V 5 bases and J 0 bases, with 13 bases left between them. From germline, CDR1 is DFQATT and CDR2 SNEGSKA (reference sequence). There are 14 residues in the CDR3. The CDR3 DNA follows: TGCAGTGCTTCAAAACAGCCTTTGAACACTGAAGCTTTCTTT. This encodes CSASKQPLNTEAFF.

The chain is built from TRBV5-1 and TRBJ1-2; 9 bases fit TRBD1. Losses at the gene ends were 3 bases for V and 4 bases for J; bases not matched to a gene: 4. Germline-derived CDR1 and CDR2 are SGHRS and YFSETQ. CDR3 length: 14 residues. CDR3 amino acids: CASSWGQGPYGYTF. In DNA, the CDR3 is TGCGCCAGCAGCTGGGGACAGGGCCCCTATGGCTACACCTTC.

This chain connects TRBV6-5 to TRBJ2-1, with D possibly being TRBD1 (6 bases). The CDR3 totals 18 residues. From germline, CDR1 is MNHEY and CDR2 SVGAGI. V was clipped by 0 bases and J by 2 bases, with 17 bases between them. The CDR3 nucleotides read TGTGCCAGCAGTTACTCGGGCAGGGGATCCGGGACCTACAATGAGCAGTTCTTC. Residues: CASSYSGRGSGTYNEQFF.

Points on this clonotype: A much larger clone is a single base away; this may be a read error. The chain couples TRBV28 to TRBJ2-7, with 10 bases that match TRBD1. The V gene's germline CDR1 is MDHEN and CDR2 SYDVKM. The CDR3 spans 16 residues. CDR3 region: CASSLKGQGKRDEQFV. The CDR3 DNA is TGTGCCAGCAGTTTAAAGGGACAGGGGAAGAGGGACGAGCAGTTCGTC.

CDR3 DNA: TGTGCCAGCAGCTTAGTTCGGGCAGTCACAGATACGCAGTATTTT. Amino acid sequence: CASSLVRAVTDTQYF. The rearrangement links TRBV7-2 to TRBJ2-3; D gene uncertain. Germline V gene sequence: CDR1 SGHTA, CDR2 FQGNSA. Trimming left V 1 base short and J 2 bases short, with 10 bases between. There are 15 residues in the CDR3.

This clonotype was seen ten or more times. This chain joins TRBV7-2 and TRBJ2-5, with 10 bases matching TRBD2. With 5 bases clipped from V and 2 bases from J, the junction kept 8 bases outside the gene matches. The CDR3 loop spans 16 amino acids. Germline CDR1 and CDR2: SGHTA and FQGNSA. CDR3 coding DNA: TGTGCCAGCAGCGCTCCGGGACTAGCGCGACAAGAGACCCAGTACTTC. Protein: CASSAPGLARQETQYF.

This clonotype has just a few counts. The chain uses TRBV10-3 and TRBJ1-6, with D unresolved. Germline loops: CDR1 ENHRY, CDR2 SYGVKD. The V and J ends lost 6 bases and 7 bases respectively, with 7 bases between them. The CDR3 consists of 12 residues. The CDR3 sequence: CAIRAENSPLHF. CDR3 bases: TGTGCCATCAGGGCGGAAAATTCACCCCTCCACTTT.

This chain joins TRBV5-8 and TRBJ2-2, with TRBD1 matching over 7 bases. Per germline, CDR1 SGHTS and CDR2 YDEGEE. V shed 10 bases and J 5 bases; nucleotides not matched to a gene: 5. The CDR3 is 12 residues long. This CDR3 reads CAGLQGTGELFF. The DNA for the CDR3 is TGTGCCGGATTACAGGGGACCGGGGAGCTGTTTTTT.

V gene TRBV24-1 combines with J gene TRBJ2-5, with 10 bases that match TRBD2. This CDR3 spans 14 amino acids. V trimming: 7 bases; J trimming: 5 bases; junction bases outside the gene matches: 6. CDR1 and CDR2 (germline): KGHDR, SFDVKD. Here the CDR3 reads CATREAGGEETQYF. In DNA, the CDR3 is TGTGCCACCAGGGAAGCGGGGGGGGAGGAGACCCAGTACTTC.

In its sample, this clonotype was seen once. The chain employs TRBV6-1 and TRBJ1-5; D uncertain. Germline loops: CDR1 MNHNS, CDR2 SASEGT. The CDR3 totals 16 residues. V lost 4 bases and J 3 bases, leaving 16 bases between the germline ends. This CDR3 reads CASSGRSTPSNQPQHF. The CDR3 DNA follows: TGTGCCAGCAGTGGTCGGTCAACCCCTTCCAATCAGCCCCAGCATTTT.

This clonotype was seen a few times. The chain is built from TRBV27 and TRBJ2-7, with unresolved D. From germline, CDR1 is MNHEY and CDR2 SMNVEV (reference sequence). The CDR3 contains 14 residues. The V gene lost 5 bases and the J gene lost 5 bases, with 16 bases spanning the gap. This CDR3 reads CASSTLDQTDEQYF. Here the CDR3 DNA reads TGTGCCAGCAGTACCCTGGACCAGACGGACGAGCAGTACTTC.

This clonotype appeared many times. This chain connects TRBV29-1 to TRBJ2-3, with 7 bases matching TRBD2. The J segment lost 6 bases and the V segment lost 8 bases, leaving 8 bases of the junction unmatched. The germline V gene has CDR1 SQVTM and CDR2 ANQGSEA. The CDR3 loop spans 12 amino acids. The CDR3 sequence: CSPGLGGDTQYF. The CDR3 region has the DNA TGCAGCCCAGGACTCGGGGGGGATACGCAGTATTTT.

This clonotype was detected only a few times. The DNA for the CDR3 is TGCAGCGTTGTCGATTCCTTCACCTACGAGCAGTACTTC. Protein sequence: CSVVDSFTYEQYF. The V gene is TRBV29-1, the J gene TRBJ2-7, with D unclear. V lost 4 bases and J lost 2, with 12 bases in between. Germline CDR1 and CDR2: SQVTM and ANQGSEA. The CDR3 covers 13 residues.